The 23 T cell receptor beta chains in this list originate from one sample, sequenced in a study of T cell responses to AZD1222 COVID-19 vaccine. Using immunoSEQ multiplex PCR, the repertoire was profiled, and TCRdb retains in-frame clones only, with some absent. Among 99,000 or so clones listed, 87% were seen once. Here the sequenced sample was peripheral blood, taken on day 0 of AZD1222 vaccination. Receptors were obtained from an adult in good health.

The V gene is TRBV30, the J gene TRBJ2-3; TRBD2 is a possible D gene (6 bases). The CDR3 runs to 16 residues. CDR1 GTSNPN and CDR2 SVGIG come from the germline V gene (reference sequence). The CDR3 here is CARRGAAGYSTDTQYF. The CDR3 DNA follows: TGTGCTCGGAGGGGAGCGGCAGGGTATAGCACAGATACGCAGTATTTT.

The rearrangement joins TRBV5-1 to TRBJ2-3, with 9 positions matching TRBD1. This CDR3 has 16 residues. Germline V gene sequence: CDR1 SGHRS, CDR2 YFSETQ. With V trimmed by 1 base and J by 4 bases, 7 bases remained unmatched. In DNA form, the CDR3 reads TGCGCCAGCAGCTTGTGGTACAGGGGGCGTTCAGATACGCAGTATTTT. Translation gives CASSLWYRGRSDTQYF.

The genes are TRBV5-6 and TRBJ1-5; D uncertain. The CDR3 consists of 14 residues. Trimming shortened V by 1 base and J by 2 bases, and 7 bases separated the two germline ends. Per the germline V gene, CDR1 is SGHDT and CDR2 is YYEEEE. The CDR3 DNA reads as TGTGCCAGCAGCTTGATTGCTGGCAATCAGCCCCAGCATTTT. Amino acids: CASSLIAGNQPQHF.

The rearrangement joins TRBV7-9 to TRBJ2-1; D perhaps matches TRBD2 (6 bases). Germline V gene data show CDR1 as SEHNR and CDR2 as FQNEAQ (reference sequence). The length of the CDR3 is 13 residues. V shed 1 base and J shed 8 bases, with 9 bases lying between them. CDR3 in DNA: TGTGCCAGCAGCTTAGGGAGGGACGATGAGCAGTTCTTC. It yields the protein CASSLGRDDEQFF.

The rearrangement links TRBV4-1 to TRBJ1-6; TRBD1 aligns across 8 bases. CDR1 MGHRA and CDR2 YSYEKL come from the germline V gene. After removal of 2 bases from V and 7 bases from J, the junction contained 4 bases not matched to a gene. The CDR3 length is 15 residues. The CDR3 loop is CASSQQTGANSPLHF. CDR3 sequence (DNA): TGCGCCAGCAGCCAACAGACAGGGGCGAATTCACCCCTCCACTTT.

This chain connects TRBV6-5 to TRBJ1-1; perhaps TRBD1 as D (5 bases). Germline CDR1 reads MNHEY; CDR2 reads SVGAGI. Trimming cost V 0 bases and J 5 bases, with 10 bases left between them. This CDR3 has 14 amino acids. The CDR3 here is CASSYSSGKTEAFF. DNA for the CDR3: TGTGCCAGCAGTTACTCTTCAGGGAAGACTGAAGCTTTCTTT.

The count of this clone is one. The V and J genes are TRBV18 and TRBJ2-3; 8 nucleotides align to TRBD1. This CDR3 spans 15 amino acids. Germline lookup yields CDR1 KGHSH and CDR2 LQKENI. Trimming cost V 3 bases and J 1 base; bases outside gene matches: 3. The CDR3 DNA is TGTGCCAGCTCACCGGGACAGGTGGGCACAGATACGCAGTATTTT. The encoded protein is CASSPGQVGTDTQYF.

The genes are TRBV18 and TRBJ2-1; D gene unclear. V was clipped by 0 bases and J by 6 bases, with 15 bases between them. This CDR3 is 16 amino acids long. Germline V CDR1 and CDR2: KGHSH, LQKENI. The CDR3 region is CASSPPFQRRSNEQFF. CDR3 DNA: TGTGCCAGCTCACCACCTTTTCAGCGAAGGTCCAATGAGCAGTTCTTC.

The rearrangement links TRBV12-3 or TRBV12-4 to TRBJ1-1, with TRBD1 matching 9 bases. Trimming cost V 7 bases and J 5 bases; bases outside gene matches: 5. The CDR3 contains 13 residues. CDR3 in DNA: TGTGCCAGCACCGACAGGGGGGTAACTGAAGCTTTCTTT. It yields the protein CASTDRGVTEAFF.

In the case of this clone: The junction differs from germline at one of its ends, possibly a read error. V gene TRBV7-7 combines with J gene TRBJ1-3, with D perhaps matching TRBD1 (6 bases). Germline CDR1 is SSHAT and CDR2 is FNYEAQ (reference sequence). The CDR3 consists of 15 residues. The CDR3 DNA follows: TGTGCTAGCAGTCTGGACAGCTCGGTCGGAAACACCATATATTTT. This gives the protein CASSLDSSVGNTIYF.

V usage is TRBV11-1 and J usage is TRBJ2-5, with TRBD2 matching 10 bases. Germline CDR1 SGHAT, CDR2 FQDESV (reference sequence). The junction had 7 bases not matched to a gene; V was cut back by 3 bases and J by 3 bases. This CDR3 has 16 amino acids. CDR3 sequence reads: CASSLRISGRKETQYF. The CDR3 bases are TGTGCCAGCAGCTTGCGGATTAGCGGGAGGAAAGAGACCCAGTACTTC.

J is TRBJ2-5 and V is TRBV29-1; 9 nucleotides agree with TRBD1. V gave up 2 bases and J gave up 4 bases; unmatched junction bases: 2. This CDR3 is 13 amino acids long. The germline CDR1 and CDR2 sequences are SQVTM and ANQGSEA. CDR3 region: CSVETGGGETQYF. In DNA, the CDR3 is TGCAGCGTTGAAACAGGGGGCGGAGAGACCCAGTACTTC.

The chain has TRBV4-2 and TRBJ1-3, with D possibly TRBD1 on 6 matching bases. There are 16 residues in the CDR3. The V gene lost 6 bases and the J gene lost 12 bases, with 27 bases spanning the gap. Germline CDR1 is LGHNA and CDR2 is YNFKEQ. The CDR3 region is CASSPRLFAGGLNIYF. CDR3 in DNA: TGTGCCAGCAGTCCCCGTCTTTTCGCGGGGGGGCTGAACATATATTTT.

This clone was recorded once. V usage is TRBV4-2 and J usage is TRBJ1-6, with D hard to call. The V gene lost 0 bases and the J gene lost 5 bases, with 11 bases spanning the gap. CDR3 length: 16 residues. Germline V gives CDR1 LGHNA, CDR2 YNFKEQ. DNA for the CDR3: TGTGCCAGCAGCCAAGATCCGGGTAGGGATAATTCACCCCTCCACTTT. It translates to CASSQDPGRDNSPLHF.

The rearrangement uses TRBV7-2 and TRBJ2-3, with TRBD2 as a possible D gene (6 bases). CDR3 length: 15 residues. V lost 1 base and J lost 0, with 8 bases in between. The germline V gene has CDR1 SGHTA and CDR2 FQGNSA. CDR3 residues: CASSLGGMSTDTQYF. As DNA, the CDR3 is TGTGCCAGCAGCTTAGGCGGGATGAGCACAGATACGCAGTATTTT.

The genes are TRBV19 and TRBJ1-4, with no clear D. The CDR3 has 13 residues. CDR1 LNHDA and CDR2 SQIVND come from the germline V gene (reference sequence). Between the trimmed V and J ends, which lost 8 bases and 3 bases, there was a span of 10 bases. The CDR3 protein is CASRNGANEKLFF. CDR3 nucleotides: TGTGCCAGTCGAAATGGGGCTAATGAAAAACTGTTTTTT.

The chain recombines TRBV7-8 with TRBJ2-3; perhaps TRBD1 as D (6 bases). CDR3 length: 18 residues. The germline CDR1 and CDR2 sequences are SGHVS and FQNEAQ. Trimming shortened V by 5 bases and J by 0 bases, and 21 bases separated the two germline ends. The DNA of the CDR3 is TGTGCCAGCAGCACGACCCGGACAGCCCTCTCTAGCACAGATACGCAGTATTTT. Translating gives CASSTTRTALSSTDTQYF.

The V gene is TRBV24-1, the J gene TRBJ2-7, with 13 bases matching TRBD2. Germline V gives CDR1 KGHDR, CDR2 SFDVKD. The trim removed 4 bases at V and 2 bases at J, leaving 13 bases unmatched. This CDR3 has 19 residues. CDR3 bases: TGTGCCACCAGTGACCTCGTCCTTGGGACTAGCGGGACCACCTACGAGCAGTACGTC. Residues: CATSDLVLGTSGTTYEQYV.

This chain uses TRBV2 with TRBJ1-2; maybe TRBD1 (6 bases). Germline loops: CDR1 SNHLY, CDR2 FYNNEI. The CDR3 loop spans 14 amino acids. The CDR3, as DNA: TGTGGATCCTTCGGGGGCCTGGACATCTATGGCTACACCTTC. Translation gives CGSFGGLDIYGYTF.

This rearrangement joins TRBV10-3 to TRBJ1-2; weak D call: TRBD1 (5 bases). The CDR3 has 13 residues. Trimming removed 2 bases from V and 4 bases from J, with 8 bases in between. Germline V gene sequence: CDR1 ENHRY, CDR2 SYGVKD. The CDR3 loop is CAISEGQIYGYTF. CDR3 sequence (DNA): TGTGCCATCAGTGAGGGACAAATCTATGGCTACACCTTC.

The chain couples TRBV6-5 to TRBJ1-5, with D perhaps matching TRBD1 (5 bases). This CDR3 comprises 15 residues. The germline CDR1 and CDR2 sequences are MNHEY and SVGAGI. With 5 bases removed from V and 4 bases from J, the gap between germline ends came to 15 bases. CDR3 loop: CASSLAGGGNQPQHF. Written as DNA, the CDR3 is TGTGCCAGCAGTCTTGCTGGGGGTGGGAATCAGCCCCAGCATTTT.

The J gene is TRBJ2-1, the V gene TRBV29-1; 9 bases are shared with TRBD1. The CDR3 is 16 residues long. V lost 0 bases and J lost 7; bases outside the gene matches: 10. Germline lookup yields CDR1 SQVTM and CDR2 ANQGSEA. The CDR3, as DNA: TGCAGCGTTGAAGACCTCCCTGGGACAGGGATAAATGAGCAGTTCTTC. This sequence encodes CSVEDLPGTGINEQFF.

V gene TRBV6-5 combines with J gene TRBJ1-1; no definite D call. Germline CDR1 and CDR2: MNHEY and SVGAGI. CDR3 length: 15 residues. The V end was cut by 4 bases, the J end by 4 bases, with 16 bases between. The CDR3 DNA reads as TGTGCCAGCAGTTCCCAGTCCGGGCCGGGCACTGAAGCTTTCTTT. Translating gives CASSSQSGPGTEAFF.